A single T cell receptor beta chain is shown here with its context. Its antigen is currently unknown. This sample is part of a study of T cell responses to AZD1222 COVID-19 vaccine. General observations from the study: Every sample of the repertoires postdated the peak T cell response. Spike regions recognized by vaccine-associated CD4 TCRs spanned the protein, led by 160-218 and 743-854. Per reports, nearly half of all spike-specific TCRs target regions that are unmutated in variants.

Repertoires were generated with immunoSEQ multiplex PCR, while TCRdb's copy carries only in-frame clones and drops some. The sample has about 79,000 clones, 75% to 85% seen once. The CDR3 is made up of 15 amino acids. The V gene lost 3 bases and the J gene lost 4 bases, with 15 bases spanning the gap. Per germline, CDR1 MNHNS and CDR2 SASEGT. The chain joins TRBV6-1 to TRBJ1-1; D not resolved. This clonotype originated in an adult in good health. This specimen was peripheral blood, taken on day 0 of AZD1222 vaccination. The CDR3 region is CASSEGTTMGTEAFF. The DNA of the CDR3 is TGTGCCAGCAGTGAGGGAACCACAATGGGCACTGAAGCTTTCTTT.